One and the same sample provided the 7 T cell receptor beta chains below, sequenced in a study of cytomegalovirus exposure and HLA in healthy donors. The PCR ran on 60 Vbeta and 13 Jbeta primers. Sequenced by immunoSEQ multiplex PCR; TCRdb stores in-frame clones only, minus some. Among about 190,000 clones listed, over 70% were seen once. Material for sequencing was PBMCs. These receptor sequences come from a woman in her 30s in good health and CMV-seropositive.

About this clone: The same CDR3 can be traced to other DNA sequences in this sample. The chain combines TRBV9 with TRBJ1-6; D might be TRBD1 (5 bases). This CDR3 is 14 amino acids long. V lost 3 bases, J lost 7 bases, and 11 bases lay in between. Germline loops: CDR1 SGDLS, CDR2 YYNGEE. CDR3 DNA: TGTGCCAGCAGCGCCGGGAGGGGAAATTCACCCCTCCACTTT. Translation: CASSAGRGNSPLHF.

This clone was detected only a few times. The chain is built from TRBV4-2 and TRBJ2-7; 7 positions match TRBD1. V dropped 4 bases and J dropped 2; count of bases not matched to a gene: 2. Germline V gives CDR1 LGHNA, CDR2 YNFKEQ. The CDR3 has 13 amino acids. The CDR3 DNA reads as TGTGCCAGCAGCCCAGGGGGACCCTACGAGCAGTACTTC. This codes for CASSPGGPYEQYF.

This clone turned up a few times. V is TRBV7-9 and J is TRBJ2-7; 10 nucleotides line up with TRBD1. The CDR3 sequence is 15 residues long. In germline, CDR1 is SEHNR, CDR2 FQNEAQ (reference sequence). J lost 3 bases, V lost 3 bases, and 5 bases had no gene match. The CDR3 protein is CASSFRTGGSYEQYF. The CDR3 DNA sequence: TGTGCCAGCAGCTTTCGGACAGGGGGAAGCTACGAGCAGTACTTC.

The gene calls are TRBV19 and TRBJ2-2, with 8 bases that match TRBD2. CDR1 and CDR2 from the germline V gene are LNHDA and SQIVND (reference sequence). The CDR3 sequence is 14 residues long. V dropped 9 bases and J dropped 5; count of bases not matched to a gene: 8. The CDR3 nucleotides are TGTGCCAGCAAGCGGGAGCTGGGGACCGGGGAGCTGTTTTTT. Residues: CASKRELGTGELFF.

The CDR3 bases are TGTGCCAGCAGTTTGCGGAGCGGGAGTTTCAATGAGCAGTTCTTC. Encoded protein: CASSLRSGSFNEQFF. The chain carries TRBV28 and TRBJ2-1; 8 bases map to TRBD2. The CDR3 runs to 15 residues. CDR1 and CDR2 from the germline V gene are MDHEN and SYDVKM. V lost 3 bases to trimming and J lost 6 bases; unmatched junction nucleotides: 7.

This chain uses TRBV27 with TRBJ2-7, with TRBD2 matching 8 bases. Germline CDR1 and CDR2: MNHEY and SMNVEV (reference sequence). The CDR3 is made up of 18 amino acids. The trim removed 2 bases at V and 3 bases at J, leaving 15 bases unmatched. CDR3 in amino acids: CASSLPGGASAGDYEQYF. The CDR3, as DNA: TGTGCCAGCAGTTTACCAGGTGGGGCGTCAGCGGGAGACTACGAGCAGTACTTC.

The J gene is TRBJ1-1, the V gene TRBV6-6; D is possibly TRBD1 (6 bases). The CDR3 runs 14 residues. CDR1 is MNHNY and CDR2 is SVGAGI in the germline V gene (reference sequence). V dropped 6 bases and J dropped 1 base, with 12 bases sitting between them. DNA for the CDR3: TGTGCCAGCAGCTTGGACAGAACGAACACTGAAGCTTTCTTT. Protein sequence: CASSLDRTNTEAFF.